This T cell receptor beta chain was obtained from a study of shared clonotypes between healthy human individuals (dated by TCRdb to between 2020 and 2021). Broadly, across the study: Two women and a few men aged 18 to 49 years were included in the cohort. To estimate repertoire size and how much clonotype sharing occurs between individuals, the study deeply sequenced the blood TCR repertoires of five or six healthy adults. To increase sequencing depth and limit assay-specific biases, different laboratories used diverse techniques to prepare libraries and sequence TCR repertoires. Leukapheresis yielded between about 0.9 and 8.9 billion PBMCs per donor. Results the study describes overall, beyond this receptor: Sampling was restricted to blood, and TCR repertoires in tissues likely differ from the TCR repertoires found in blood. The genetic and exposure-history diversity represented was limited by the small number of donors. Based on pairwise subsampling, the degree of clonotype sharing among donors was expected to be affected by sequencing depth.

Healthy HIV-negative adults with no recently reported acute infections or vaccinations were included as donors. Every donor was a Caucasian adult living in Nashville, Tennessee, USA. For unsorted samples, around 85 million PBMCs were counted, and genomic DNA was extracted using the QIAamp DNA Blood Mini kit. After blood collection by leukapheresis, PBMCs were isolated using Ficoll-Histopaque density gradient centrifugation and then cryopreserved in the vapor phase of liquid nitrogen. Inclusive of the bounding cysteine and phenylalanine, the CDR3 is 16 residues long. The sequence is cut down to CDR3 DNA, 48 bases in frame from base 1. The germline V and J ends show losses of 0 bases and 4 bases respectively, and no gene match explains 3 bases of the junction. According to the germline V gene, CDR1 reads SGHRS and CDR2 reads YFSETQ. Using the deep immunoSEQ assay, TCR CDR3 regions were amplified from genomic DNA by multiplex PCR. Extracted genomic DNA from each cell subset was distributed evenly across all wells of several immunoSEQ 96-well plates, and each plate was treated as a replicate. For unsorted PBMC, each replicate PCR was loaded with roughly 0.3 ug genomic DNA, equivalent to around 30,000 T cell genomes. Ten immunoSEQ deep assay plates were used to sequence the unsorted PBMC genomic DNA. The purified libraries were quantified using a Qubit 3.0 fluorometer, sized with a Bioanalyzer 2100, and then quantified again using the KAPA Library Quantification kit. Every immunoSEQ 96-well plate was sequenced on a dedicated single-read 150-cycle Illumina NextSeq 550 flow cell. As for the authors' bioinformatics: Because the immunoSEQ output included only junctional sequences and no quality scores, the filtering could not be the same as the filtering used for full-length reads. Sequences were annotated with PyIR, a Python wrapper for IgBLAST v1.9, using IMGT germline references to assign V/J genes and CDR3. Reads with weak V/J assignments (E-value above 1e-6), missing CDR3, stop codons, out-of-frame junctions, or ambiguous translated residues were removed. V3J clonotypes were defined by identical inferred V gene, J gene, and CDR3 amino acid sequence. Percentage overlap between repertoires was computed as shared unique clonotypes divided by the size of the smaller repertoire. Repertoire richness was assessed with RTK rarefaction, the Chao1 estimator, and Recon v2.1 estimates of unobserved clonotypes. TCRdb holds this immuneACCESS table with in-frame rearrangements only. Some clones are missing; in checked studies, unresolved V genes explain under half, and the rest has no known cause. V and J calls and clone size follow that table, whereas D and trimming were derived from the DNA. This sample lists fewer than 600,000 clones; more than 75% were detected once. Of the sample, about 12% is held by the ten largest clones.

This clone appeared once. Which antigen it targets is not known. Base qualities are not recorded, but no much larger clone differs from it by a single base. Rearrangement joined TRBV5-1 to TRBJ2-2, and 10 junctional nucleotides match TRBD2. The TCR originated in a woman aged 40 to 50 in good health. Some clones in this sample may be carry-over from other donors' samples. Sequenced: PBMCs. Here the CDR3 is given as CASSLELAGTTGELFF. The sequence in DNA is TGCGCCAGCAGCTTGGAACTAGCGGGGACCACCGGGGAGCTGTTTTTT.